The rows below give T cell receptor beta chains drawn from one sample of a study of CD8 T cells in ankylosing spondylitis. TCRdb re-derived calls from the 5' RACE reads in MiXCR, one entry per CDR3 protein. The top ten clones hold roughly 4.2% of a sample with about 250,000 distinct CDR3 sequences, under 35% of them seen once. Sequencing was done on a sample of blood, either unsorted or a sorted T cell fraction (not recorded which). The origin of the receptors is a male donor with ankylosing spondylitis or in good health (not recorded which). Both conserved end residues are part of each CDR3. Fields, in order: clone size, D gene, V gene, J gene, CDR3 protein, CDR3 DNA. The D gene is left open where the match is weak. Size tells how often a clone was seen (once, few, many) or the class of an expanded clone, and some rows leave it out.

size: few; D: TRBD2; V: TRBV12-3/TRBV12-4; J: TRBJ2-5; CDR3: CASSLAAGGRGETQYF; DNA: TGTGCCAGCAGTTTAGCCGCGGGGGGCCGGGGGGAGACCCAGTACTTC
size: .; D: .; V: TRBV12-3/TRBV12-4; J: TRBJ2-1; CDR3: CASTPGSWDNEQFF; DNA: TGTGCCAGCACCCCGGGCTCCTGGGACAATGAGCAGTTCTTC
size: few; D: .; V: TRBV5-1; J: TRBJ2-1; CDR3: CASRAAIMSSYNEQFF; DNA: TGCGCCAGCAGGGCAGCCATAATGAGCTCCTACAATGAGCAGTTCTTC
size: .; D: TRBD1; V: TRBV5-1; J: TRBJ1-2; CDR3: CASSLVASGGDGYTF; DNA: TGCGCCAGCAGCTTGGTAGCCTCAGGGGGCGATGGCTACACCTTC
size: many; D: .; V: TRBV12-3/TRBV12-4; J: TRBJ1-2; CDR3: CASSPGGYGYTF; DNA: TGTGCCAGCAGCCCAGGAGGCTATGGCTACACCTTC
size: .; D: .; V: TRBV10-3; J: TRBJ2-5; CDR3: CAISGRSGGASETQYF; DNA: TGTGCCATCAGTGGAAGGTCGGGGGGCGCGTCAGAGACCCAGTACTTC
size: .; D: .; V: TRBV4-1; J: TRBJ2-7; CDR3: CASSQLPGVDRYEQYF; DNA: TGCGCCAGCAGCCAACTCCCTGGTGTGGACCGCTACGAGCAGTACTTC
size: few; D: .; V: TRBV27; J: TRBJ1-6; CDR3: CASKPSGLVRF; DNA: TGTGCCAGTAAACCCTCCGGGCTAGTGCGCTTT
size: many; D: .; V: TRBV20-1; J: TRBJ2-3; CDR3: CSAGTTDPRLTSTDTQYF; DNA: TGCAGTGCAGGGACGACAGACCCTCGTCTGACTAGCACAGATACGCAGTATTTT
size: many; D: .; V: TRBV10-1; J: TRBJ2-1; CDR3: CASSEGMGIYNEQFF; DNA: TGCGCCAGCAGTGAGGGTATGGGGATATACAATGAGCAGTTCTTC
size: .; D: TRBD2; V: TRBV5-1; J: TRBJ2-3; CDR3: CASSLALAGLTDTQYF; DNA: TGCGCCAGCAGCTTGGCACTAGCGGGTCTCACAGATACGCAGTATTTT
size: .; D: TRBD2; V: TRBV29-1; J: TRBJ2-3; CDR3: CSGWTSGFTDTQYF; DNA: TGCAGCGGTTGGACTAGCGGATTCACAGATACGCAGTATTTT
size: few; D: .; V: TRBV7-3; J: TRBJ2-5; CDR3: CASSLGYQETQYF; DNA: TGTGCCAGCAGCTTAGGCTACCAAGAGACCCAGTACTTC
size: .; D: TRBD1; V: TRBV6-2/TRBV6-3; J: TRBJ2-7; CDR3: CASTLQGDGYEQYF; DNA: TGTGCCAGCACCTTGCAGGGGGATGGTTACGAGCAGTACTTC
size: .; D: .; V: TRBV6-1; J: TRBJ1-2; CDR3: CASFWPGTVGYTF; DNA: TGTGCCAGCTTCTGGCCGGGGACGGTTGGCTACACCTTC
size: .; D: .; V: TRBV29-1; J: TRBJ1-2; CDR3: CSVEGQSWGYGYTF; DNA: TGCAGCGTTGAAGGTCAAAGCTGGGGCTATGGCTACACCTTC
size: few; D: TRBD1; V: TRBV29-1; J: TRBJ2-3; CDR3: CSAGDRVTDTQYF; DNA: TGCAGCGCCGGGGACAGGGTCACAGATACGCAGTATTTT
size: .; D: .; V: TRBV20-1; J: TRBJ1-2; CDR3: CSSRAGNYGYTF; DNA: TGCAGTTCTAGAGCTGGGAACTATGGCTACACCTTC
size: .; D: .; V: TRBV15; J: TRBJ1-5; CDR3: CATSREGVWNQPQHF; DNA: TGTGCCACCAGCAGAGAGGGGGTATGGAATCAGCCCCAGCATTTT
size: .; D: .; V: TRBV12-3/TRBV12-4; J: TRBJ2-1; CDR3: CASSLVRNEQFF; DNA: TGTGCCAGCAGTTTAGTTAGAAATGAGCAGTTCTTC
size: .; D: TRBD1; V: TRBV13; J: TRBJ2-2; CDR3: CASSSLRTGGTGELFF; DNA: TGTGCCAGCAGCTCCCTGAGGACAGGGGGCACCGGGGAGCTGTTTTTT
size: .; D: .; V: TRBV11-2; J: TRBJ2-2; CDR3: CASSPQSSLTGELFF; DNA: TGTGCCAGCAGTCCGCAATCCTCCCTCACCGGGGAGCTGTTTTTT
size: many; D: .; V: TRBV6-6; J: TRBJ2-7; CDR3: CASSRSAYEQYF; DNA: TGTGCCAGCAGCAGGTCTGCCTACGAGCAGTACTTC
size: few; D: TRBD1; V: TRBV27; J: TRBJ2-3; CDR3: CASLDRGRQDTQYF; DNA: TGTGCCAGCTTGGACAGGGGACGTCAAGATACGCAGTATTTT
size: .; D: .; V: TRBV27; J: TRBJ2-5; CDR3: CASSPFDSEETQYF; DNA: TGTGCCAGCAGTCCCTTCGACTCGGAAGAGACCCAGTACTTC
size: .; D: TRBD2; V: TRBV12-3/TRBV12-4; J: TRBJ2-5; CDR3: CASSLVWTSAQETQYF; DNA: TGTGCCAGCAGTTTAGTCTGGACTAGCGCCCAAGAGACCCAGTACTTC
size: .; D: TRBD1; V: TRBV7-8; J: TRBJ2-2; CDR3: CASSRRDRGLNTGELFF; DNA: TGTGCCAGCAGCCGCCGGGACAGGGGGCTGAACACCGGGGAGCTGTTTTTT
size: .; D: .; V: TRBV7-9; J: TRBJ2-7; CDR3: CASSSQGGGDEQYF; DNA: TGTGCCAGCAGCTCGCAGGGGGGAGGCGACGAGCAGTACTTC
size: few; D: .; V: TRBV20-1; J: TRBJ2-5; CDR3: CSAPIGSLQETQYF; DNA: TGCAGTGCCCCCATCGGGAGCCTACAAGAGACCCAGTACTTC
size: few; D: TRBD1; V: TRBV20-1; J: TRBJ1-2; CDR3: CSARDRGYNYGYTF; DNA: TGCAGTGCTCGGGACAGGGGTTATAACTATGGCTACACCTTC
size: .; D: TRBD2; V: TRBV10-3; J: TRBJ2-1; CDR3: CAISGILAGGYDNEQFF; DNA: TGTGCCATCAGTGGAATCCTAGCGGGGGGGTATGACAATGAGCAGTTCTTC
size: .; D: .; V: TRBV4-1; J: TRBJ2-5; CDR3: CASSRTHHVRETQYF; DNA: TGCGCCAGCAGCCGGACACACCACGTCCGAGAGACCCAGTACTTC
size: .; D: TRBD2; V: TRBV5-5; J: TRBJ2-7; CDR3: CASSPGGGKIGAYEQYF; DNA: TGTGCCAGCAGCCCCGGGGGGGGCAAGATCGGGGCCTACGAGCAGTACTTC
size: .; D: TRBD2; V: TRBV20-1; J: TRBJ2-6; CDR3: CSAMPGLAGDLSGANVLTF; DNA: TGCAGTGCAATGCCGGGACTAGCGGGGGACCTCTCTGGGGCCAACGTCCTGACTTTC
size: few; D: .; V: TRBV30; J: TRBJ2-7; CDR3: CAWSPAYYEQYF; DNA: TGTGCCTGGAGCCCCGCGTACTACGAGCAGTACTTC
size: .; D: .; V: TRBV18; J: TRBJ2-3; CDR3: CASSQGDRRTDTQYF; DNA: TGTGCCAGCTCACAGGGTGACCGCCGCACAGATACGCAGTATTTT
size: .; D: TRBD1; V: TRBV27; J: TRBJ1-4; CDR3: CASSPTSTGRREKLFF; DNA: TGTGCCAGCAGTCCTACCTCGACAGGGCGGAGGGAAAAACTGTTTTTT
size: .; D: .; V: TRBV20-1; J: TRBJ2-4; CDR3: CSARDLGGGSVLAKNIQYF; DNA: TGCAGTGCTAGAGATCTAGGCGGGGGCTCGGTGCTAGCCAAAAACATTCAGTACTTC
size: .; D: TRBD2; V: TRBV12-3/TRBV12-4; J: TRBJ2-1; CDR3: CASSNSGGPIDEQFF; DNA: TGTGCCAGCAGTAATAGCGGGGGCCCGATCGATGAGCAGTTCTTC
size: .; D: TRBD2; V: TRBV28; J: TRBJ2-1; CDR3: CASCKWQLAGGPGEQFF; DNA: TGTGCCAGCTGCAAATGGCAACTAGCGGGGGGGCCGGGTGAGCAGTTCTTC
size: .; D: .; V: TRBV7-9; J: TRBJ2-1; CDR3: CASSLQYNEQFF; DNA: TGTGCCAGCAGCTTGCAGTACAATGAGCAGTTCTTC
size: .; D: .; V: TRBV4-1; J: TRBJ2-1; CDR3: CASSQGPMNEQFF; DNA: TGCGCCAGCAGCCAGGGGCCAATGAATGAGCAGTTCTTC
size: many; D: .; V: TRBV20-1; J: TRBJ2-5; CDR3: CSAPGHLVQETQYF; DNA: TGCAGTGCGCCGGGACACTTAGTGCAGGAGACCCAGTACTTC
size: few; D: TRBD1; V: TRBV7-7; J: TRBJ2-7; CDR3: CASSLRSGGSYEQYF; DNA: TGTGCTAGCAGCTTAAGGTCAGGGGGTTCCTACGAGCAGTACTTC
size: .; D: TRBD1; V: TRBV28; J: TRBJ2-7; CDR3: CASTETGGTYEQYF; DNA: TGTGCCAGCACCGAGACAGGGGGAACCTACGAGCAGTACTTC
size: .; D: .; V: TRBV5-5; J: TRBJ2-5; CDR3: CASSLWTSQETQYF; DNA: TGTGCCAGCAGCCTTTGGACGTCCCAAGAGACCCAGTACTTC
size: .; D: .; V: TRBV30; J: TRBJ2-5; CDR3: CAWSVQGGFLETQYF; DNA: .
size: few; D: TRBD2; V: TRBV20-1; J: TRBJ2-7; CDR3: CSARDGTSGGLYEQYF; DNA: TGCAGTGCTAGAGATGGGACTAGCGGGGGACTCTACGAGCAGTACTTC
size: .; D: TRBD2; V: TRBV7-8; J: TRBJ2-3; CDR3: CASSLRGGGTDTQYF; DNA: TGTGCCAGCAGCTTACGGGGGGGCGGCACAGATACGCAGTATTTT
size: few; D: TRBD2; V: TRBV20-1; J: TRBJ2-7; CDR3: CSATSGEYEQYF; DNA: TGCAGTGCGACTAGCGGGGAGTACGAGCAGTACTTC
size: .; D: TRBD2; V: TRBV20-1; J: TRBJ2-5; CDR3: CSVYSGGAGETQYF; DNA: TGCAGTGTTTATAGCGGGGGGGCCGGTGAGACCCAGTACTTC
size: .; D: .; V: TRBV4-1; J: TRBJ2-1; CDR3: CASSLRVLAVNEQFF; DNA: TGCGCCAGCAGCCTCCGGGTGCTAGCCGTGAATGAGCAGTTCTTC
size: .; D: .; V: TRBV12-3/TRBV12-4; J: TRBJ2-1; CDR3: CASSPGHLGFFEQFF; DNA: TGTGCCAGCAGCCCGGGACACCTAGGGTTCTTTGAGCAGTTCTTC
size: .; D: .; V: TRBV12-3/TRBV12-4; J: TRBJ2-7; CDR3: CASSLGTRAVEQYF; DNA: TGTGCCAGCAGTTTGGGGACACGGGCAGTCGAGCAGTACTTC
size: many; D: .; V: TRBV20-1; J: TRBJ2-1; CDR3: CSAREGGRVGEQFF; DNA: TGCAGTGCTAGAGAGGGGGGCAGGGTCGGCGAGCAGTTCTTC